This record looks at one TCR beta chain sequence and its context. The germline gives CDR1 KGHSH, CDR2 LQKENI. J gave up 7 bases and V 0 bases, and 11 bases lay outside the gene matches. The CDR3 has 16 amino acids. These data belong to a study of blood T cell repertoires in COVID-19. The overall study: There were acute and convalescent COVID-19 samples, and they came from the United States, Italy and Spain. T cells, B-cell-depleted T cells, or PBMCs supplied cDNA or gDNA.

Methods used by the authors: Amplification of reference gene primers was used by the study to estimate nucleated cell counts. Profiled with immunoSEQ multiplex PCR; TCRdb holds only in-frame clones, not every one. The V and J calls and clone size come from that table; D and trimming were worked out from the DNA. The table records over 250,000 clones, around nine tenths of them present only once. Membership in each cohort depended on participant-reported clinical history. V and J are TRBV18 and TRBJ2-7; 8 nucleotides align to TRBD2. Sequencing was done on a sample of PBMCs or T cells enriched from blood (not recorded which). The clonotype was recovered from a woman aged 60-75 years in a cohort exposed to, infected with or recovered from COVID-19 (not recorded which). This CDR3 is CASSPPSGGLTGEQYF. In nucleotides, the CDR3 is TGTGCCAGCTCACCACCCTCGGGAGGGCTAACTGGGGAGCAGTACTTC.